The rows below give T cell receptor beta chains drawn from one sample of a study of breast tumors, draining lymph nodes, adjacent tissues. Via MiXCR, TCRdb re-called the multiplex PCR reads, giving one row per CDR3 protein. The sample consists of about 230,000 distinct CDR3 sequences, approximately 31% of them appearing once. The sample taken for sequencing was axillary lymph node tissue. These receptors were obtained from a female donor with breast cancer. Some clones in this sample may be carry-over from other donors' samples. The CDR3 runs from the conserved cysteine through the conserved F or W. D genes are given only for firm matches. The size field is filled for only some rows; it gives once, few, many or a size class.

v_gene	abundance	j_gene	d_gene	CDR3aa	CDR3nt
TRBV6-6	many	TRBJ2-5	-	CASSLAEIRETQYF	TGTGCCAGCAGTCTCGCGGAGATTCGGGAGACCCAGTACTTC
TRBV9	-	TRBJ2-2	TRBD1	CASSVAVTGGSATTGEPFF	TGTGCCAGCAGCGTAGCTGTGACAGGGGGCTCTGCGACCACCGGGGAGCCGTTTTTT
TRBV4-2	many	TRBJ2-1	TRBD2	CASSQDGTSGRLNEQFF	TGTGCCAGCAGCCAAGATGGTACCAGCGGGAGACTGAATGAGCAGTTCTTC
TRBV20-1	many	TRBJ2-7	TRBD2	CSASPSAGGRYEQYF	TGCAGTGCTAGTCCCAGTGCGGGGGGACGATACGAGCAGTACTTC
TRBV19	-	TRBJ1-2	TRBD1	CASSPRTGSYTF	TGTGCCAGTAGTCCGAGGACAGGGAGCTACACCTTC
TRBV6-1	many	TRBJ1-2	TRBD1	CASSPLDRVDGYTF	TGTGCCAGCAGCCCCTTGGACAGGGTTGATGGCTACACCTTC
TRBV12-3/TRBV12-4	many	TRBJ2-5	-	CASSLAPETQYF	TGTGCCAGCAGTTTAGCGCCCGAGACCCAGTACTTC
TRBV24-1	many	TRBJ2-1	TRBD2	CATSDAVAGALDEQFF	TGTGCCACCAGTGACGCGGTAGCGGGAGCTCTCGATGAGCAGTTCTTC
TRBV30	few	TRBJ1-4	TRBD1	CAWNPTGGSEKLFF	TGTGCCTGGAACCCGACAGGGGGCAGCGAAAAACTGTTTTTT
TRBV5-4	-	TRBJ2-5	TRBD1	CARESGTGGGDMGTQYF	TGTGCTAGAGAGAGCGGTACAGGGGGTGGTGATATGGGGACCCAGTACTTC
TRBV7-9	many	TRBJ1-1	-	CASSFIEAFF	TGTGCCAGCAGCTTCATTGAAGCTTTCTTT
TRBV6-6	many	TRBJ2-3	TRBD2	CASSSISSGKGTDTQYF	TGTGCCAGCAGCTCCATCTCGAGCGGGAAAGGCACAGATACGCAGTATTTT
TRBV7-9	many	TRBJ2-2	-	CASSFDTPNTGELFF	TGTGCCAGCAGCTTCGACACTCCGAACACCGGGGAGCTGTTTTTT
TRBV6-2/TRBV6-3	-	TRBJ2-5	-	CASAPWGQETQYF	TGTGCCAGCGCTCCCTGGGGGCAAGAGACCCAGTACTTC
TRBV15	many	TRBJ2-1	-	CATSRDGSNEQFF	TGTGCCACCAGCAGAGATGGCAGCAATGAGCAGTTCTTC
TRBV7-2	-	TRBJ1-1	TRBD1	CASSPAGGNTEAFF	TGTGCCAGCAGCCCAGCAGGGGGGAACACTGAAGCTTTCTTT
TRBV12-3/TRBV12-4	many	TRBJ2-5	-	CASSLGGQETQYF	TGTGCCAGCAGTTTAGGCGGACAAGAGACCCAGTACTTC
TRBV11-3	many	TRBJ2-1	TRBD2	CASSLAGVTYNEQFF	TGTGCCAGCAGCTTGGCGGGAGTGACCTACAATGAGCAGTTCTTC
TRBV27	many	TRBJ1-2	-	CASSPSPPRGYTF	TGTGCCAGCAGTCCAAGCCCGCCTCGGGGCTACACCTTC